This entry is about one T cell receptor beta chain. The clone's antigen remains unknown. No base quality information exists; no much larger clone differs at one position. Relative to germline, V is missing 4 bases and J is missing 7 bases, with 3 bases of the junction outside any gene match. The germline V gene specifies SGHVS as CDR1 and FQNEAQ as CDR2. The CDR3 covers 14 residues, taking in both the cysteine and the phenylalanine. The CDR3 DNA has 42 bases and is translated from base 1. The CDR3 regions of human TCRbeta chains were subjected to immunosequencing. The authors processed their data as follows. TCRs in the repertoires were matched against a reference library of SARS-CoV-2-specific TCRs that had been generated with the MIRA antigen-specificity platform. Breadth was defined as the fraction of unique TCRs that were SARS-CoV-2-associated. Depth was defined as the fraction of total T cells that were SARS-CoV-2-associated. Using the MIRA data, each spike-specific TCR was assigned both to the spike region to which the TCR was reactive and to a CD4 or CD8 class. Log10-transformed breadth and depth values were compared by one-way ANOVA with Sidak's multiple comparisons tests. What TCRdb holds here is the immuneACCESS table cut down to in-frame rearrangements. Part of the clones is not present; checked against another copy, under half of the missing clones reflect an unresolved V gene, and the others are unexplained. V and J calls and clone size are copied from that table; D and trimming were computed from the DNA. The sample table shows about 150,000 clones, and 90% are seen once. The leading ten clones occupy approximately 2.9% of the sample.

The data derive from a study of T cell responses to AZD1222 COVID-19 vaccine (dated by TCRdb to about 2021). Context from the whole study: AZD1222 recipients whose second dose came at about 4 weeks and those whose second dose came at about 12 weeks were combined into one group, since spike-specific TCR depth and breadth did not differ between the two schedules. TCR sequencing was performed for 230 to 250 trial participants, of whom roughly 200 were given two doses of AZD1222 and about 25 were given two doses of MenACWY control vaccine. Trial participants were enrolled by age into subgroups of 18-55, 56-69 and 70-plus years, and 148, 28 and 57 TCR-sequenced participants, respectively, were included in these subgroups. Overall study outcomes, separate from this receptor: Vaccine-associated CD4 TCRs spanned the whole spike protein, with dominant responses in regions 160-218 and 743-854. Spike-specific TCR breadth and depth rose significantly after two AZD1222 doses compared with day 0 and with MenACWY recipients. Reportedly, almost half of the unique spike-specific TCRs recognized epitopes lying outside the regions that are mutated in the B.1.351 and B.1.1.7 variants. Because no day 14 peak-response samples were available, the repertoires could be characterized only after the peak T cell response. The 56-69-year group was small, and its depth increase did not reach significance, likely because of low power. Only six AZD1222 recipients were SARS-CoV-2 seropositive at baseline, limiting conclusions about previously exposed vaccinees. Most participants were white British and females outnumbered males, and the authors suggested that clonal diversity may have been underestimated.

The time point label corresponds to: baseline before first vaccination. Vaccinee samples came from UK trials COV001 and COV002, including a single-blind randomized controlled phase 2/3 trial of AZD1222 (ChAdOx1 nCoV-19) in healthy adults. For TCRbeta chain sequencing, PBMC samples from trial participants were taken at day 0 and at day 28 after the second dose. The chain is encoded by TRBV7-8 joined to TRBJ1-6, and 8 junctional nucleotides match TRBD1. This sample comprised peripheral blood, obtained on day 0 of AZD1222 vaccination. This TCR derives from an adult in good health. The DNA sequence follows: TGTGCCAGCAGCTCAACAGGGGGGAATTCACCCCTCCACTTT. It encodes CASSSTGGNSPLHF.